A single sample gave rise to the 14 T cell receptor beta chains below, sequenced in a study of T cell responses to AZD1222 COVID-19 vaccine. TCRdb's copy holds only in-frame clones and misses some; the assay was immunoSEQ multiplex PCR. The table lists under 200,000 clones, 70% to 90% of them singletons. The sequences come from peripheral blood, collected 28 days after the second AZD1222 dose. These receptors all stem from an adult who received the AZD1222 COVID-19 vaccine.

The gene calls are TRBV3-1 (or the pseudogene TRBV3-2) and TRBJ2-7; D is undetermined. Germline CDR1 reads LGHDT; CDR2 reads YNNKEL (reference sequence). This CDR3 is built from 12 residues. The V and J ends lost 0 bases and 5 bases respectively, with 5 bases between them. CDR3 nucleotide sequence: TGTGCCAGCAGCCAAGAAGTCAACGAGCAGTACTTC. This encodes CASSQEVNEQYF.

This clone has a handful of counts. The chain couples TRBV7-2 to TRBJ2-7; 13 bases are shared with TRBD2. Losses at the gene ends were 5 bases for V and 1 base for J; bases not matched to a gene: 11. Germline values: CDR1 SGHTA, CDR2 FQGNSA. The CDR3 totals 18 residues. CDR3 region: CASSPDGKLAGGSYEQYF. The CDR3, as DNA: TGTGCCAGCAGCCCTGACGGAAAACTAGCGGGAGGGTCCTACGAGCAGTACTTC.

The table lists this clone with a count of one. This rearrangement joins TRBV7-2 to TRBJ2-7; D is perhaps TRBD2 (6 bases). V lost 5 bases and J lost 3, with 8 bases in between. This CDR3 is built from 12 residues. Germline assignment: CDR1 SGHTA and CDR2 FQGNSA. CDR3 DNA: TGTGCCAGCAGCGGGACTCACTACGAGCAGTACTTC. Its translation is CASSGTHYEQYF.

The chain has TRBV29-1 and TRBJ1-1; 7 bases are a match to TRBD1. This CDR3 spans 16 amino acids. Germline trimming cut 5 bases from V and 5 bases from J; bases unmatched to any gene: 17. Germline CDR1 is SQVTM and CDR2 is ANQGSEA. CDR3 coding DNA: TGCAGCGTTTCCACCCCTAGACAGGGAGCACTGACTGAAGCTTTCTTT. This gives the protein CSVSTPRQGALTEAFF.

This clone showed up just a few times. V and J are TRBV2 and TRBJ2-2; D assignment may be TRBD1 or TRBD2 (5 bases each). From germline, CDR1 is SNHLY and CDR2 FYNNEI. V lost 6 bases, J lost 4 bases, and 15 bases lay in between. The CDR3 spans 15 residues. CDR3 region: CASSTGRASTGELFF. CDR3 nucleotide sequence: TGTGCCAGCAGCACGGGACGAGCGAGCACCGGGGAGCTGTTTTTT.

The CDR3 spells CASSSGVVTDTQYF. In DNA form, the CDR3 reads TGTGCCAGCAGCTCGGGAGTGGTAACAGATACGCAGTATTTT. The chain has TRBV5-8 and TRBJ2-3; perhaps TRBD2 as D (6 bases). The CDR3 loop spans 14 amino acids. CDR1 is SGHTS and CDR2 is YDEGEE in the germline V gene. V lost 3 bases and J 3 bases, leaving 11 bases between the germline ends.

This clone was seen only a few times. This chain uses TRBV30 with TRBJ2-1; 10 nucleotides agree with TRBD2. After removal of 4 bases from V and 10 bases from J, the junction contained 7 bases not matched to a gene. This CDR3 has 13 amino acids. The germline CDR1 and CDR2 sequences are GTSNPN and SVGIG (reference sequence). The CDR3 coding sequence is TGTGCCTGGACCTTAGCGGGAGGAGGCGAGCAGTTCTTC. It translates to CAWTLAGGGEQFF.

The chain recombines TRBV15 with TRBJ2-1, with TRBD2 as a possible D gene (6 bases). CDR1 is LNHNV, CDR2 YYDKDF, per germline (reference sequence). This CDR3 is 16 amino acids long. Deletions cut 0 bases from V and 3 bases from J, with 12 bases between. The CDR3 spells CATSRDPGLLYNEQFF. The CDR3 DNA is TGTGCCACCAGCAGAGACCCGGGACTCCTCTACAATGAGCAGTTCTTC.

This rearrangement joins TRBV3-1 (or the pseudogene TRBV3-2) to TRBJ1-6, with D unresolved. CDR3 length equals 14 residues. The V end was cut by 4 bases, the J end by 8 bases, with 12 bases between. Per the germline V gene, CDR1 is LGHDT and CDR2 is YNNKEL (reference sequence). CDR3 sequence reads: CASSRLVIDSPLHF. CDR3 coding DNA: TGTGCCAGCAGCCGATTAGTAATAGATTCACCCCTCCACTTT.

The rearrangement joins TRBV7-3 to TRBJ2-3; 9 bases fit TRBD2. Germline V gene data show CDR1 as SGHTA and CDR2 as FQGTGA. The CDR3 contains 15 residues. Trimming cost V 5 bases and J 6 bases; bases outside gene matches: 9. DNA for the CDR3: TGTGCCAGCAGCGATGGGACTAGCAGGGGGGATACGCAGTATTTT. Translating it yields CASSDGTSRGDTQYF. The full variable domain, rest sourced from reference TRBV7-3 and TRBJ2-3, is GAGVSQTPSNKVTEKGKYVELRCDPISGHTALYWYRQSLGQGPEFLIYFQGTGAADDSGLPNDRFFAVRPEGSVSTLKIQRTERGDSAVYLCASSDGTSRGDTQYFGPGTRLTVL.

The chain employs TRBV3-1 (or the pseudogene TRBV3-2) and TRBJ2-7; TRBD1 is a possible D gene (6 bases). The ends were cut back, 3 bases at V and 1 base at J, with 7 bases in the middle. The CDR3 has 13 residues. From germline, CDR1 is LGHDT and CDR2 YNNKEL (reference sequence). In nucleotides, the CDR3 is TGTGCCAGCAGCCACGGACAGTCCTACGAGCAGTACTTC. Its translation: CASSHGQSYEQYF.

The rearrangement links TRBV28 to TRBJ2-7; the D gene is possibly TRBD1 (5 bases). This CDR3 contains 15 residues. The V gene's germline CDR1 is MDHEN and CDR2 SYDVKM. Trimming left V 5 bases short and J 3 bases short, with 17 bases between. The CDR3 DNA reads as TGTGCCAGCAGTACCGAAGGGGTGAGAGTCTACGAGCAGTACTTC. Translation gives CASSTEGVRVYEQYF.

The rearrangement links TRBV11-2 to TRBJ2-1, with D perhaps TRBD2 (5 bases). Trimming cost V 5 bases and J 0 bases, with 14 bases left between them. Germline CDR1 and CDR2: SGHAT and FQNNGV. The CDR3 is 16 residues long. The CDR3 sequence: CASSLGTGSSYNEQFF. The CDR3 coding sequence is TGTGCCAGCAGCCTGGGAACGGGGTCCTCCTACAATGAGCAGTTCTTC.

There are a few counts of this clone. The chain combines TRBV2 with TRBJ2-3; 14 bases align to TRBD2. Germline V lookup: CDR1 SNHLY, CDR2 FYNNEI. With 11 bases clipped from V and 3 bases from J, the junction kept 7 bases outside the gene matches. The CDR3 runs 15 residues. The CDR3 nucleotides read TGTGCCTCGTCCGGACTAGCGGGAGGTACAGATACGCAGTATTTT. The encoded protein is CASSGLAGGTDTQYF. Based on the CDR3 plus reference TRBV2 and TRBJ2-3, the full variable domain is EPEVTQTPSHQVTQMGQEVILRCVPISNHLYFYWYRQILGQKVEFLVSFYNNEISEKSEIFDDQFSVERPDGSNFTLKIRSTKLEDSAMYFCASSGLAGGTDTQYFGPGTRLTVL.